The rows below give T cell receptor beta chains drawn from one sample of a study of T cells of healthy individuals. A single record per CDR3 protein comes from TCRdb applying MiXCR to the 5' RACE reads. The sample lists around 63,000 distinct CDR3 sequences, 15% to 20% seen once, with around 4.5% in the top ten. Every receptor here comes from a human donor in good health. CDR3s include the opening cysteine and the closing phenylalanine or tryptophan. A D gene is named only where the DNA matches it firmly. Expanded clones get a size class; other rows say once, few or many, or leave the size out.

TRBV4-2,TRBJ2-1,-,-,CASSQDLMNEQFF,TGTGCCAGCAGCCAAGATCTTATGAATGAGCAGTTCTTC
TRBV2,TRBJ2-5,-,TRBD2,CASSGTSGIGFQTQYF,TGTGCCAGCTCCGGGACTAGCGGGATAGGGTTTCAGACCCAGTACTTC
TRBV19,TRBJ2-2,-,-,CASSMTGGTGELFF,TGTGCCAGTAGTATGACAGGAGGGACCGGGGAGCTGTTTTTT
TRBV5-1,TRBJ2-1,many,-,CASSFRWENNEQFF,TGCGCCAGCAGCTTTCGGTGGGAAAACAATGAGCAGTTCTTC
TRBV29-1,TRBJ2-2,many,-,CSGTVDTGELFF,TGCAGCGGGACAGTCGATACCGGGGAGCTGTTTTTT
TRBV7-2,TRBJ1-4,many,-,CASSLSIMDEKLFF,TGTGCCAGCAGCTTAAGTATCATGGATGAAAAACTGTTTTTT
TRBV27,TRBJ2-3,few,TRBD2,CASSFRNRGGTDTQYF,TGTGCCAGCAGTTTCAGAAACCGGGGGGGCACAGATACGCAGTATTTT
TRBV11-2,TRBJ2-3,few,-,CASSSEDWTDTQYF,TGTGCCAGCAGCTCCGAGGACTGGACCGATACGCAGTATTTT
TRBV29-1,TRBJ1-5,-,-,CSVATAFSNQPQHF,TGCAGCGTCGCAACGGCTTTTAGCAATCAGCCCCAGCATTTT
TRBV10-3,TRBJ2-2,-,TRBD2,CAISAPLASGGTGELFF,TGTGCCATCAGTGCCCCCTTGGCTAGCGGGGGGACCGGGGAGCTGTTTTTT
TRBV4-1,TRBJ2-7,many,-,CASSQDQAGTYEQYF,TGCGCCAGCAGCCAAGATCAGGCAGGGACCTACGAGCAGTACTTC
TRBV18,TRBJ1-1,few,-,CASSSTTMNTEAFF,TGTGCCAGCTCCTCGACTACCATGAACACTGAAGCTTTCTTT
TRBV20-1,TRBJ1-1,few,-,CSARVGRNTEAFF,TGCAGTGCTAGAGTGGGACGGAACACTGAAGCTTTCTTT
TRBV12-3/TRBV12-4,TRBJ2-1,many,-,CASSYANEQFF,TGTGCCAGCAGTTACGCTAATGAGCAGTTCTTC
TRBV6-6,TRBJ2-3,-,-,CASSSGDTQYF,TGTGCCAGCAGTTCCGGGGATACGCAGTATTTT
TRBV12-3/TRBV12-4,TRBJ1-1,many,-,CASSLKTEAFF,TGTGCCAGCAGTTTAAAGACTGAAGCTTTCTTT
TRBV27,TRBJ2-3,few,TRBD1,CASSLRTGGSHKDRTQYF,TGTGCCAGCAGTTTGAGGACAGGGGGATCGCACAAAGACCGTACGCAGTATTTT
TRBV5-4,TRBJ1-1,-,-,CASSGGGGSMNTEAFF,TGTGCCAGCAGCGGGGGGGGGGGCTCCATGAACACTGAAGCTTTCTTT
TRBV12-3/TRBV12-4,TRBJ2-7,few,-,CASSPNSYEQYF,TGTGCCAGCAGTCCAAACTCCTACGAGCAGTACTTC
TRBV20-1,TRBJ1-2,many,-,CSAISPQSNYGYTF,TGCAGTGCTATCTCCCCCCAGAGTAACTATGGCTACACCTTC
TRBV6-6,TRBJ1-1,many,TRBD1,CASTPKGQGSPEAFF,TGTGCCAGCACCCCGAAGGGACAGGGGTCCCCTGAAGCTTTCTTT
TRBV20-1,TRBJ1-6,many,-,CSAAGGGNSPLHF,TGCAGTGCGGCGGGAGGGGGAAATTCACCCCTCCACTTT
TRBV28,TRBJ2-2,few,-,CASSLASGYTGELFF,TGTGCCAGCAGTTTGGCGAGCGGCTATACCGGGGAGCTGTTTTTT
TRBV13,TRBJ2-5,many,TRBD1,CASSTNAGGDLMETQYF,TGTGCCAGCAGCACTAACGCAGGGGGCGACTTAATGGAGACCCAGTACTTC
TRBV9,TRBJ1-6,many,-,CASSAKGRGNSPLHF,TGTGCCAGCAGCGCCAAAGGACGGGGTAATTCACCCCTCCACTTT
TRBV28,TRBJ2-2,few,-,CASSIKVITHVGELFF,TGTGCCAGCAGTATCAAGGTGATCACGCACGTCGGGGAGCTGTTTTTT
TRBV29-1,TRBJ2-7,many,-,CSVEVEGGYEQYF,TGCAGCGTTGAAGTCGAGGGGGGTTACGAGCAGTACTTC
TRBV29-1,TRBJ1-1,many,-,CSGTTEGDTEAFF,TGCAGCGGAACGACGGAGGGAGACACTGAAGCTTTCTTT
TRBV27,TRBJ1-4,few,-,CASSRAMDEKLFF,TGTGCCAGCAGCAGGGCAATGGATGAAAAACTGTTTTTT
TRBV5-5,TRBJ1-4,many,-,CASSLEATTNEKLFF,TGTGCCAGCAGCTTGGAGGCAACAACTAATGAAAAACTGTTTTTT
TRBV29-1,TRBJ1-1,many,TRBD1,CSTSGTGPNTEAFF,TGCAGCACTTCGGGGACAGGACCGAACACTGAAGCTTTCTTT
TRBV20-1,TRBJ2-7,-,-,CSAQDPPSYEQYF,TGCAGTGCTCAGGACCCCCCGTCCTACGAGCAGTACTTC
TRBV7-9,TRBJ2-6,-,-,CASRLSREPGANVLTF,TGTGCCAGCAGACTTAGCAGGGAACCTGGGGCCAACGTCCTGACTTTC
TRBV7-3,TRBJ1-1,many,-,CASSQGRDTEAFF,TGTGCCAGCAGTCAGGGGCGGGACACTGAAGCTTTCTTT
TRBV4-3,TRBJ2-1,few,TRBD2,CASSQVAMRETGNEQFF,TGCGCCAGCAGCCAAGTTGCGATGCGGGAGACGGGCAATGAGCAGTTCTTC
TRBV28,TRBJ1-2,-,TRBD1,CASSTSSGQANYGYTF,TGTGCCAGCAGCACCTCCTCCGGACAGGCAAACTATGGCTACACCTTC
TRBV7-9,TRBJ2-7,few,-,CASGPVGVTYEQYF,TGTGCCAGCGGTCCCGTTGGGGTTACCTACGAGCAGTACTTC
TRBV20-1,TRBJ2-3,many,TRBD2,CSATSGVGTDTQYF,TGCAGTGCGACTAGCGGGGTGGGCACAGATACGCAGTATTTT
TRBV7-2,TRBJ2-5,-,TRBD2,CASSAATSGRETQYF,TGTGCCAGCAGCGCTGCGACTAGCGGGAGGGAGACCCAGTACTTC
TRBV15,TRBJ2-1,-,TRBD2,CATSGGTSGYNEQFF,TGTGCCACCAGCGGAGGGACTAGCGGTTACAATGAGCAGTTCTTC
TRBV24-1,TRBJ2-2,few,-,CATLGEGGELFF,TGTGCCACCTTGGGGGAAGGCGGGGAGCTGTTTTTT
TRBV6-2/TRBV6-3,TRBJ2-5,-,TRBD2,CASSPDKPGLATMETQYF,TGTGCCAGCAGCCCGGATAAACCGGGACTAGCAACCATGGAGACCCAGTACTTC
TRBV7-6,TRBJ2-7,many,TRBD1,CASSWDRPYEQYF,TGTGCCAGCAGCTGGGACAGACCCTACGAGCAGTACTTC
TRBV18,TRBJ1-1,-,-,CASSPRVGINTEAFF,TGTGCCAGCTCACCACGTGTCGGAATAAACACTGAAGCTTTCTTT
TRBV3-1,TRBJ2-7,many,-,CASSPRQGGLYEQYF,TGTGCCAGCAGCCCTCGGCAGGGGGGTCTCTACGAGCAGTACTTC
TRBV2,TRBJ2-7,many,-,CASRPSDSYEQYF,TGTGCCAGCAGGCCAAGCGACTCCTACGAGCAGTACTTC